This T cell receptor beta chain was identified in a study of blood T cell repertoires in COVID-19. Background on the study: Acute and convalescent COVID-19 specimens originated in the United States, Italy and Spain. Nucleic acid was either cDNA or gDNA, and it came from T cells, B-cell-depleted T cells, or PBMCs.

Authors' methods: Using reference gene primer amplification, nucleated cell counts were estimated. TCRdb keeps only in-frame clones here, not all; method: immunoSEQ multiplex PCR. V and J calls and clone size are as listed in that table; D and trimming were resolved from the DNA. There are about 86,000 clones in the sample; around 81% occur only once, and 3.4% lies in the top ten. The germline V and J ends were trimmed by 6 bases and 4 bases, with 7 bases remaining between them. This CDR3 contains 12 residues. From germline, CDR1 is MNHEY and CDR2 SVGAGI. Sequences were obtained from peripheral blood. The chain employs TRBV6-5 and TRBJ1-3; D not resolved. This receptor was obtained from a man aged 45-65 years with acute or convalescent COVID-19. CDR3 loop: CASRSTGNTIYF. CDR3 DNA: TGTGCCAGCAGGTCAACAGGAAACACCATATATTTT.